Presented here are 24 T cell receptor beta chains from one specimen sequenced in a study of spatial heterogeneity in lung cancer (dated by TCRdb to about 2019). Libraries were prepared through 5' RACE. The instrument given in TCRdb is NextSeq 500. The public reads were reanalyzed by TCRdb: fastp trimming at Q25, MiXCR alignment, in-frame beta chains only. Merged by CDR3 protein, the rows form single entries marked with the most common genes and DNA. This sample lists tens of thousands of distinct CDR3 sequences; under 7.5% were detected once. Roughly 3% of the sample rests with the top ten. The time point label here, explained by the study, means: sample taken at primary tumor resection. Without any cell sorting, TCR sequencing was performed on whole RNA extracted either from tumor and nontumor lung tissue or from cryopreserved PBMC samples. The material was PBMCs, obtained at surgery. The origin of the receptors is a female donor with early-stage non-small cell lung cancer.

This chain connects TRBV25-1 to TRBJ1-2; D not resolved. V dropped 4 bases and J dropped 2 bases, with 5 bases sitting between them. The CDR3 is 12 residues long. Germline-derived CDR1 and CDR2 are MGHDK and SYGVNS. This CDR3 is CASSAHNYGYTF. CDR3 in DNA: TGTGCCAGCAGTGCCCACAACTATGGCTACACCTTC.

This clonotype was seen many times. The rearrangement joins TRBV7-3 to TRBJ2-1; 8 nucleotides align to TRBD1. V shed 4 bases, J shed 5 bases, and the junction held 10 bases outside the gene matches. The germline V gene has CDR1 SGHTA and CDR2 FQGTGA. The CDR3 extends over 16 amino acids. DNA of the CDR3: TGTGCCAGCAGCTCAAGACAGGGGTCGTGGGACAATGAGCAGTTCTTC. Encoded protein: CASSSRQGSWDNEQFF.

Ten or more counts support this clonotype. The V gene is TRBV6-2 or TRBV6-3, the J gene TRBJ2-2; TRBD1 agrees at 7 bases. Trimming removed 6 bases from V and 5 bases from J; junction bases left unmatched: 6. CDR1 and CDR2 (germline): MNHEY, SVGEGT. The CDR3 contains 14 residues. The CDR3 loop is CASRRQGYTGELFF. In DNA, the CDR3 is TGTGCCAGCAGAAGACAGGGATATACCGGGGAGCTGTTTTTT.

In its sample, this clonotype was seen a few times. The chain is built from TRBV10-3 and TRBJ2-3; D is uncertain. Per the germline V gene, CDR1 is ENHRY and CDR2 is SYGVKD. The CDR3 has 12 residues. The germline V and J ends were trimmed by 2 bases and 6 bases, with 6 bases remaining between them. The CDR3 bases are TGTGCCATCAGTGAGGGCCCGGATACGCAGTATTTT. This codes for CAISEGPDTQYF.

This clonotype occurred many times. V and J are TRBV4-2 and TRBJ1-1; D ambiguous. CDR1 and CDR2 from the germline V gene are LGHNA and YNFKEQ. The ends were cut back, 1 base at V and 0 bases at J, with 6 bases in the middle. This CDR3 spans 14 amino acids. CDR3 DNA: TGTGCCAGCAGCCAAGCCAGGATGAACACTGAAGCTTTCTTT. Its translation is CASSQARMNTEAFF.

The V gene is TRBV27, the J gene TRBJ1-1; 7 bases are shared with TRBD1. The CDR3 is made up of 13 amino acids. CDR1 is MNHEY and CDR2 is SMNVEV in the germline V gene (reference sequence). The V segment lost 5 bases and the J segment 5 bases; nucleotides outside the gene matches: 5. The CDR3 protein is CASSDRVGTEAFF. CDR3 DNA sequence: TGTGCCAGCAGTGACAGGGTTGGAACTGAAGCTTTCTTT.

CDR3 loop: CASSLGQAMNTEAFF. In DNA, the CDR3 is TGTGCCAGCAGCTTAGGACAGGCCATGAACACTGAAGCTTTCTTT. The rearrangement links TRBV11-1 to TRBJ1-1; maybe TRBD1 (6 bases). Per the germline V gene, CDR1 is SGHAT and CDR2 is FQDESV (reference sequence). Between the trimmed V and J ends, which lost 1 base and 0 bases, there was a span of 9 bases. This CDR3 has 15 amino acids.

This clonotype was counted many times. The chain couples TRBV5-1 to TRBJ2-7; TRBD2 matches at 8 bases. V gave up 4 bases and J gave up 2 bases; unmatched junction bases: 8. Germline V CDR1 and CDR2: SGHRS, YFSETQ. This CDR3 has 15 residues. The CDR3 sequence: CASSPGLAQTYEQYF. CDR3 DNA sequence: TGCGCCAGCAGCCCCGGACTAGCACAGACCTACGAGCAGTACTTC.

The chain has TRBV7-9 and TRBJ1-1; D is undetermined. Germline CDR1 reads SEHNR; CDR2 reads FQNEAQ (reference sequence). CDR3 length: 13 residues. Deletions cut 3 bases from V and 8 bases from J, with 13 bases between. The CDR3 loop is CASSLEGLAEAFF. The CDR3 DNA is TGTGCCAGCAGCTTGGAGGGCCTCGCAGAAGCTTTCTTT.

The chain combines TRBV19 with TRBJ2-7, with TRBD1 identical over 7 bases. Losses at the gene ends were 6 bases for V and 3 bases for J; bases not matched to a gene: 17. CDR1 and CDR2 from the germline V gene are LNHDA and SQIVND (reference sequence). The CDR3 consists of 17 residues. The CDR3: CASRTAGTADRIYEQYF. Written as DNA, the CDR3 is TGTGCCAGTAGAACAGCCGGGACAGCTGATCGGATCTACGAGCAGTACTTC.

This clonotype was picked up many times. The CDR3 loop reads CASSPRSRDGNTIYF. The CDR3 coding sequence is TGTGCCAGCAGCCCGCGATCTAGGGATGGAAACACCATATATTTT. V and J are TRBV5-5 and TRBJ1-3; no firm D call. V was pared by 4 bases and J by 3 bases, with 14 bases between. The CDR3 spans 15 residues. Per the germline V gene, CDR1 is SGHKS and CDR2 is YYEKEE (reference sequence).

This chain joins TRBV7-9 and TRBJ2-7; weak D call: TRBD1 (5 bases). Trimming stripped 1 base from V and 0 bases from J, with 7 bases between. From germline, CDR1 is SEHNR and CDR2 FQNEAQ (reference sequence). The CDR3 is made up of 14 amino acids. CDR3 DNA: TGTGCCAGCAGCTTAGGGGGCCCCTCCTACGAGCAGTACTTC. Its translation: CASSLGGPSYEQYF.

There are many counts of this clonotype. CDR3 DNA sequence: TGCAGTGCCCCGATAGGGGGGGCGGACACCGGGGAGCTGTTTTTT. Protein sequence: CSAPIGGADTGELFF. The V call is TRBV20-1, the J call TRBJ2-2; the D gene is possibly TRBD2 (7 bases). V was clipped by 6 bases and J by 3 bases, with 17 bases between them. Per germline, CDR1 DFQATT and CDR2 SNEGSKA (reference sequence). CDR3 length equals 15 residues.

This clonotype was seen a handful of times. The chain joins TRBV20-1 to TRBJ1-1; a weak D match, TRBD1 (5 bases). This CDR3 is built from 15 residues. Germline V gives CDR1 DFQATT, CDR2 SNEGSKA (reference sequence). Trimming pared 3 bases from V and 5 bases from J, leaving 19 bases between. The CDR3 protein is CSARVRPGTWTEAFF. The CDR3 region has the DNA TGCAGTGCTAGGGTCCGCCCCGGGACCTGGACTGAAGCTTTCTTT.

The chain recombines TRBV7-2 with TRBJ1-5; D is undetermined. V lost 1 base and J lost 5, with 6 bases in between. Looked up from germline, CDR1 is SGHTA and CDR2 is FQGNSA. The CDR3 extends over 13 amino acids. The CDR3 sequence: CASSLGPDQPQHF. The CDR3 DNA reads as TGTGCCAGCAGCTTAGGCCCCGATCAGCCCCAGCATTTT. The full variable domain, completed using reference TRBV7-2 and TRBJ1-5, is GAGVSQSPSNKVTEKGKDVELRCDPISGHTALYWYRQSLGQGLEFLIYFQGNSAPDKSGLPSDRFSAERTGGSVSTLTIQRTQQEDSAVYLCASSLGPDQPQHFGDGTRLSIL.

The chain couples TRBV5-1 to TRBJ2-7, with 7 bases that match TRBD2. This CDR3 region has 14 residues. The V gene's germline CDR1 is SGHRS and CDR2 YFSETQ. The J segment lost 2 bases and the V segment lost 4 bases, leaving 6 bases of the junction unmatched. The CDR3 DNA sequence: TGCGCCAGCAGCACAGTGGGAGGGACCTACGAGCAGTACTTC. This translates into CASSTVGGTYEQYF.

The chain carries TRBV12-3 or TRBV12-4 and TRBJ2-7; D is possibly TRBD1 or TRBD2 (5 bases each). The CDR3 consists of 15 residues. Trimming cost V 5 bases and J 3 bases, with 17 bases left between them. CDR3 sequence (DNA): TGTGCCAGCAGTGGACACAAACCTGGAGGCTACGAGCAGTACTTC. Its translation is CASSGHKPGGYEQYF.

This clonotype was observed a handful of times. This chain joins TRBV5-1 and TRBJ2-7; 7 nucleotides match TRBD1. This CDR3 is built from 13 residues. Germline-derived CDR1 and CDR2 are SGHRS and YFSETQ. The trim removed 4 bases at V and 6 bases at J, leaving 7 bases unmatched. Here the CDR3 DNA reads TGCGCCAGCAGCCGGGACAGATCGCCCGAGCAGTACTTC. Protein product: CASSRDRSPEQYF.

This clonotype was recorded a few times. The CDR3 nucleotides are TGTGCCAGCTCACTTGTGGCCCAAGAGACCCAGTACTTC. Protein sequence: CASSLVAQETQYF. V gene TRBV18 combines with J gene TRBJ2-5; D remains ambiguous. Germline CDR1 KGHSH, CDR2 LQKENI. This CDR3 contains 13 residues. Between the trimmed V and J ends, which lost 4 bases and 1 base, there was a span of 7 bases.

Many counts were recorded for this clonotype. This rearrangement joins TRBV12-3 or TRBV12-4 to TRBJ1-5; 7 positions agree with TRBD1. The V gene end was trimmed by 5 bases and the J gene end by 5 bases; junction bases not matched to a gene: 6. The CDR3 is made up of 14 amino acids. For the CDR3, the DNA is TGTGCCAGCAGTCGGGACAGCGAGTATCAGCCCCAGCATTTT. Protein product: CASSRDSEYQPQHF.

In its sample, this clonotype was seen many times. The chain has TRBV28 and TRBJ1-5; perhaps TRBD1 as D (5 bases). The CDR3 has 15 residues. V lost 4 bases and J lost 4, with 14 bases in between. The germline CDR1 and CDR2 sequences are MDHEN and SYDVKM. In DNA, the CDR3 is TGTGCCAGCAGTTCGCCGGGACTTACTAATCAGCCCCAGCATTTT. Its protein product is CASSSPGLTNQPQHF.

This clonotype was detected ten times or more. The chain is built from TRBV7-9 and TRBJ2-3; 9 bases line up with TRBD2. The CDR3 has 17 residues. After removal of 2 bases from V and 0 bases from J, the junction contained 6 bases not matched to a gene. The germline gives CDR1 SEHNR, CDR2 FQNEAQ (reference sequence). CDR3 in amino acids: CASSLPGLAPSTDTQYF. Here the CDR3 DNA reads TGTGCCAGCAGCTTACCCGGACTAGCGCCAAGCACAGATACGCAGTATTTT.

This clonotype came up many times. The chain couples TRBV20-1 to TRBJ2-3; D call uncertain. From germline, CDR1 is DFQATT and CDR2 SNEGSKA (reference sequence). V was pared by 6 bases and J by 3 bases, with 16 bases between. The length of the CDR3 is 14 residues. CDR3 protein: CSARLPLGTDTQYF. The CDR3 region has the DNA TGCAGTGCCCGACTTCCTCTCGGGACAGATACGCAGTATTTT.

The sample holds many counts of this clonotype. In nucleotides, the CDR3 is TGTGCCAGCAGTCCCTTACTCACTAGCGGGGGACGATACGAGCAGTACTTC. Translating gives CASSPLLTSGGRYEQYF. The chain couples TRBV11-2 to TRBJ2-7; 11 bases are shared with TRBD2. The CDR3 contains 17 residues. Germline CDR1 is SGHAT and CDR2 is FQNNGV. V lost 6 bases and J lost 4; bases outside the gene matches: 14.